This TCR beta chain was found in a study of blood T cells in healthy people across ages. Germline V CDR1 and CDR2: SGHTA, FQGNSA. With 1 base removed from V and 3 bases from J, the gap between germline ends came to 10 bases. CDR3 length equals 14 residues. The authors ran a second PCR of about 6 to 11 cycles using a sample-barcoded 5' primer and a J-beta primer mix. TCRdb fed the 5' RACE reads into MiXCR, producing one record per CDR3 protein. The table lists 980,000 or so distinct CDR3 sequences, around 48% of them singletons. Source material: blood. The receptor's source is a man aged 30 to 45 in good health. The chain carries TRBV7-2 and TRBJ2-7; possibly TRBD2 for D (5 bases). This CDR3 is CASSLGRGIYEQYF. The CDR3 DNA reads TGTGCCAGCAGCTTAGGTCGGGGAATCTACGAGCAGTACTTC.